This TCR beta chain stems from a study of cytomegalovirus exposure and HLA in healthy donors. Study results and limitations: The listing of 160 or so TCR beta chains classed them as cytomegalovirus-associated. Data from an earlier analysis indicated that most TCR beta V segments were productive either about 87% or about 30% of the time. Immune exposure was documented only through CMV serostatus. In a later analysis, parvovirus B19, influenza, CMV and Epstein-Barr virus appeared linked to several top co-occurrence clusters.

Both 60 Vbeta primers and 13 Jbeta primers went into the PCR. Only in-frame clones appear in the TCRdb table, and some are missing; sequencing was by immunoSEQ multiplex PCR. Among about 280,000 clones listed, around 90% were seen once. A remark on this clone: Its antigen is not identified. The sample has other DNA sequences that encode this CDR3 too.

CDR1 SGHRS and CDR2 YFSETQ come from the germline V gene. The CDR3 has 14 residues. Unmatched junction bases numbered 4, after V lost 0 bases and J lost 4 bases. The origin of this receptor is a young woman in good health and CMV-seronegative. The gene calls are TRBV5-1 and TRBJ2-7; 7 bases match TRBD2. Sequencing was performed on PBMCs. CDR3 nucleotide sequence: TGCGCCAGCAGCTTGGCCGGGGGGTCTTACGAGCAGTACTTC. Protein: CASSLAGGSYEQYF.